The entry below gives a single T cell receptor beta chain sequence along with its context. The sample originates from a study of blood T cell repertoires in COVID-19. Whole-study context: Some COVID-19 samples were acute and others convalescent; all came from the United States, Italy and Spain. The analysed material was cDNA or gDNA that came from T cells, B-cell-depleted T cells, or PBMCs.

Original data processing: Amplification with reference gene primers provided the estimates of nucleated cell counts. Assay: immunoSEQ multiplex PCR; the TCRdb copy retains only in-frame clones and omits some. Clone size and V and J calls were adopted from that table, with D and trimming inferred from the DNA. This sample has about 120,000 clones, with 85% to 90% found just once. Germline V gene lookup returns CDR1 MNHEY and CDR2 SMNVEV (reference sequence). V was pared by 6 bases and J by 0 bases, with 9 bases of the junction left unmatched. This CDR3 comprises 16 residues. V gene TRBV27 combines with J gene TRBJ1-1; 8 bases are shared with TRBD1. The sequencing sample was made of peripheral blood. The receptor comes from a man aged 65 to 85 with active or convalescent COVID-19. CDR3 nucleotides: TGTGCCAGCAGCCGATACCTGACAGGGGTGAACACTGAAGCTTTCTTT. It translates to CASSRYLTGVNTEAFF.